Listed below are T cell receptor beta chains from one sample, sequenced in a study of beta chain features in type 1 diabetes. Profiled with immunoSEQ multiplex PCR; TCRdb holds only in-frame clones, not every one. The top ten hold roughly 0.5% of the sample, which has roughly 180,000 clones, over 6% seen once. Sequenced sample: central memory CD4+ T cells from blood. The receptors here all came from a man aged 18 to 29 with type 1 diabetes. Both conserved end residues are part of each CDR3. A D gene is named only where the DNA matches it firmly. The size entry is marked missing in some rows and otherwise reads once, few, many or a size class.

j_call | cdr3_length | d_call | clone_size | v_call | cdr3_nt | cdr3_aa
TRBJ1-1 | 15 | NA | few | TRBV5-4 | TGTGCCAGCAGCTTGGGTGGGCGGGAGATTACTGAAGCTTTCTTT | CASSLGGREITEAFF
TRBJ1-2 | 14 | TRBD1 | NA | TRBV28 | TGTGCCAGCAGTACCCCAGCAGGGGGCAATGGCTACACCTTC | CASSTPAGGNGYTF
TRBJ2-7 | 14 | TRBD1 | few | TRBV7-2 | TGTGCCAGCACCAGGGACAGGGGGCAATACGAGCAGTACTTC | CASTRDRGQYEQYF
TRBJ2-4 | 21 | TRBD2 | few | TRBV19 | TGTGCCAGTAGTATATTTTCCCCGACTAGCGGGAGGAAACTAGCCAAAAACATTCAGTACTTC | CASSIFSPTSGRKLAKNIQYF
TRBJ1-5 | 15 | TRBD1 | NA | TRBV28 | TGTGCCAGCAGTTACAGGACAGGGGGACAACAGCCCCAGCATTTT | CASSYRTGGQQPQHF
TRBJ2-1 | 15 | TRBD2 | few | TRBV5-1 | TGCGCCAGCAAACCTTTTGCGGGAGGTAGAAATGAGCAGTTCTTC | CASKPFAGGRNEQFF
TRBJ2-5 | 14 | NA | NA | TRBV14 | TGTGCCAGCAGCCAAGATTCAGCAGGAGAGACCCAGTACTTC | CASSQDSAGETQYF
TRBJ2-3 | 16 | NA | NA | TRBV11-2 | TGTGCCAGCAGCTTAGTAGGCGGAGCTAGCACAGATACGCAGTATTTT | CASSLVGGASTDTQYF
TRBJ2-2 | 14 | NA | few | TRBV6-1 | TGTGCCAGCATGAGTACCACCAACACCGGGGAGCTGTTTTTT | CASMSTTNTGELFF
TRBJ1-2 | 15 | NA | NA | TRBV28 | TGTGCCAGCAGGGGAGCGAAGAGACCCCACTATGGCTACACCTTC | CASRGAKRPHYGYTF
TRBJ2-3 | 15 | TRBD1 | NA | TRBV5-1 | TGCGCCAGCAAAAAACAGGGGGCTTCCGCAGATACGCAGTATTTT | CASKKQGASADTQYF
TRBJ1-2 | 11 | NA | NA | TRBV7-2 | TGTGCCAGCAGCTTACCTCCAGGATACACCTTC | CASSLPPGYTF
TRBJ2-1 | 15 | TRBD1 | few | TRBV11-2 | TGTGCCAGCAGCCTAGACAGGGGTTTTGGTTATGAGCAGTTCTTC | CASSLDRGFGYEQFF
TRBJ2-3 | 14 | NA | NA | TRBV7-9 | TGTGCCAGCAGGACTCGACTTGAGACAGATACGCAGTATTTT | CASRTRLETDTQYF
TRBJ1-2 | 13 | NA | few | TRBV4-1 | TGCGCCAGCAGCCAGGGACTGATCTATGGCTACACCTTC | CASSQGLIYGYTF
TRBJ1-5 | 12 | NA | few | TRBV28 | TGTGCCAGCACCCGCCAGGGGAGGCCCCAGCATTTT | CASTRQGRPQHF
TRBJ1-2 | 10 | NA | few | TRBV6-1 | TGTGCCAGCGGACAGTATGGCTACACCTTC | CASGQYGYTF
TRBJ2-2 | 14 | TRBD2 | NA | TRBV7-6 | TGTGCCAGCAGCTTAGATGGGAGGGCCGGGGAGCTGTTTTTT | CASSLDGRAGELFF
TRBJ1-1 | 13 | NA | few | TRBV29-1 | TGCAGCGTTGCGGGGACTTCGAACACTGAAGCTTTCTTT | CSVAGTSNTEAFF
TRBJ2-5 | 17 | TRBD2 | few | TRBV7-2 | TGTGCCAGCAGCTTATCAGGCCTAGCGGGGGGTCAAGAGACCCAGTACTTC | CASSLSGLAGGQETQYF
TRBJ1-2 | 13 | NA | NA | TRBV19 | TGTGCCAGCTGGGCACAGGGAGTCTATGGCTACACCTTC | CASWAQGVYGYTF
TRBJ1-5 | 15 | NA | few | TRBV28 | TGTGCCAGCAGTTTAGGGTCCCGGGGCAATCAGCCCCAGCATTTT | CASSLGSRGNQPQHF
TRBJ1-5 | 12 | NA | NA | TRBV7-9 | TGTGCCAGCAGCTCGGGTCTCCAGCCCCAGCATTTT | CASSSGLQPQHF
TRBJ1-4 | 13 | NA | few | TRBV18 | TGTGCCAGCTCACCAGCGGGGAATGAAAAACTGTTTTTT | CASSPAGNEKLFF
TRBJ1-1 | 13 | TRBD1 | few | TRBV30 | TGTGCCTGGAGGAGGACAGGGTCCACTGAAGCTTTCTTT | CAWRRTGSTEAFF
TRBJ2-7 | 12 | NA | NA | TRBV18 | TGTGCCAGCTCACCGTCGGTGTACGAGCAGTACTTC | CASSPSVYEQYF
TRBJ2-4 | 15 | TRBD2 | many | TRBV7-9 | TGTGCCAGCAGCGCTAGCGGCCTAGCCAAAAACATTCAGTACTTC | CASSASGLAKNIQYF
TRBJ2-5 | 15 | TRBD1 | few | TRBV4-1 | TGCGCCAGCAGCCTCGGGACAGGGGGCCGGGAGACCCAGTACTTC | CASSLGTGGRETQYF
TRBJ2-5 | 14 | TRBD1 | few | TRBV5-4 | TGTGCCAGCAGCCGGGACAGGGTAGGGAAGACCCAGTACTTC | CASSRDRVGKTQYF
TRBJ2-5 | 13 | TRBD1 | NA | TRBV19 | TGTGCCAGCGGGACAGGACTCCAAGAGACCCAGTACTTC | CASGTGLQETQYF
TRBJ1-4 | 13 | TRBD1 | few | TRBV2 | TGTGCCAGCAGGGGGACAGGGGTTGAAAAACTGTTTTTT | CASRGTGVEKLFF
TRBJ2-3 | 15 | NA | NA | TRBV30 | TGTGCCTGCAATCGGGAGGGGGCCCGCACAGATACGCAGTATTTT | CACNREGARTDTQYF
TRBJ1-2 | 13 | NA | few | TRBV7-9 | TGTGCCAGCAGTTCACAGGGTCGTATAGGCTACACCTTC | CASSSQGRIGYTF
TRBJ2-7 | 14 | NA | few | TRBV7-2 | TGTGCCAGCAGCTTAGCAGCAGCGCCCGGGGAGCAGTACTTC | CASSLAAAPGEQYF
TRBJ1-1 | 15 | NA | NA | TRBV2 | TGTGCCAGCAGTGAAGATATTCGGGTTGGCACTGAAGCTTTCTTT | CASSEDIRVGTEAFF
TRBJ2-1 | 15 | TRBD2 | NA | TRBV27 | TGTGCCAGCAGGCTACTAGCGGGGGCGTACAATGAGCAGTTCTTC | CASRLLAGAYNEQFF
TRBJ1-2 | 18 | TRBD1 | NA | TRBV25-1 | TGTGCCAGCAGTGCCATACTAAGACAGGGGCTATCGTCGGACGGCTACACCTTC | CASSAILRQGLSSDGYTF